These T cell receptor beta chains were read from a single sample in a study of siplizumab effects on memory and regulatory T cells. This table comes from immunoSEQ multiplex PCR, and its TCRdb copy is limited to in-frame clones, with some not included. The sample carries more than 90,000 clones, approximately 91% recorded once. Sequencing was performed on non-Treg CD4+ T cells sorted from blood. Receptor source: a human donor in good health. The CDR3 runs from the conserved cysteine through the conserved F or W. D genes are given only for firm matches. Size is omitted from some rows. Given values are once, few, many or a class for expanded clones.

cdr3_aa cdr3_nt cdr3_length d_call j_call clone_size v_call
CASSTGTAFYEQYF TGTGCCAGCAGTACAGGGACTGCGTTCTACGAGCAGTACTTC 14 . TRBJ2-7 . TRBV6-1
CASSMGQNYGYTF TGTGCCAGCAGTATGGGACAGAACTATGGCTACACCTTC 13 TRBD1 TRBJ1-2 . TRBV28
CASSPQGVTGELFF TGTGCCAGCAGCCCTCAAGGGGTTACCGGGGAGCTGTTTTTT 14 . TRBJ2-2 . TRBV9
CASSATTLPKETQYF TGTGCCAGCAGCGCGACAACTTTACCAAAAGAGACCCAGTACTTC 15 . TRBJ2-5 . TRBV9
CASSVLERSGELFF TGTGCCAGCAGCGTACTGGAGAGGTCCGGGGAGCTGTTTTTT 14 . TRBJ2-2 once TRBV9
CASSSGQAPYEQYF TGCGCCAGCAGCTCGGGACAGGCCCCCTACGAGCAGTACTTC 14 TRBD1 TRBJ2-7 . TRBV5-1
CAWSEGNTIYF TGTGCCTGGAGTGAGGGAAACACCATATATTTT 11 . TRBJ1-3 . TRBV30
CASSSSGAGGPSTDTQYF TGTGCCAGCAGCTCCTCAGGTGCGGGAGGGCCTAGCACAGATACGCAGTATTTT 18 TRBD2 TRBJ2-3 . TRBV7-2
CASSRQGGPYEQYF TGTGCCAGCAGCCGACAGGGAGGCCCCTACGAGCAGTACTTC 14 . TRBJ2-7 . TRBV7-3
CASNLGTGTDTQYF TGTGCCAGCAACCTCGGGACAGGGACAGATACGCAGTATTTT 14 TRBD1 TRBJ2-3 . TRBV6-1
CASSQGAWGRETQYF TGTGCCAGCAGCCAAGGTGCCTGGGGGCGGGAGACCCAGTACTTC 15 . TRBJ2-5 . TRBV14
CASRGTAKETQYF TGTGCCAGCAGGGGGACAGCAAAAGAGACCCAGTACTTC 13 TRBD1 TRBJ2-5 . TRBV6-5
CATSRDQAYEQYF TGTGCCACGTCCAGGGACCAAGCCTACGAGCAGTACTTC 13 . TRBJ2-7 . TRBV6-5
CASSLAVGQYTEAFF TGTGCCAGCAGCTTAGCGGTCGGCCAGTACACTGAAGCTTTCTTT 15 . TRBJ1-1 . TRBV7-9
CASTHRGWTGELFF TGTGCCAGCACTCACAGGGGTTGGACCGGGGAGCTGTTTTTT 14 TRBD1 TRBJ2-2 . TRBV6-1
CASSQDILATDTQYF TGCGCCAGCAGCCAAGATATCCTCGCCACAGATACGCAGTATTTT 15 . TRBJ2-3 . TRBV4-3
CASSPNTALAGNTIYF TGTGCCAGCTCACCCAACACAGCTCTCGCTGGAAACACCATATATTTT 16 . TRBJ1-3 . TRBV18
CASSLAGRSSGNTIYF TGTGCCAGCAGCTTAGCGGGGCGGAGCTCTGGAAACACCATATATTTT 16 . TRBJ1-3 . TRBV7-2
CASSAGTDPYEQYF TGTGCCAGCAGCGCGGGGACTGACCCCTACGAGCAGTACTTC 14 . TRBJ2-7 . TRBV5-4
CASSLRGAGSDTEAFF TGTGCCAGCAGCTTACGAGGGGCAGGGTCGGACACTGAAGCTTTCTTT 16 . TRBJ1-1 . TRBV11-2
CAWMRGPAGEQYF TGTGCCTGGATGAGGGGGCCCGCGGGCGAGCAGTACTTC 13 TRBD1 TRBJ2-7 . TRBV30
CASSQTTAAGAFF TGTGCCAGCAGCCAAACCACGGCGGCCGGGGCTTTCTTT 13 . TRBJ1-1 few TRBV4-2
CASSLRTGGSEAFF TGCGCCAGCAGCTTGAGGACAGGGGGGAGTGAAGCTTTCTTT 14 TRBD1 TRBJ1-1 . TRBV5-1
CASSPGTSGSAKNIQYF TGTGCCAGCAGCCCAGGGACTAGCGGATCAGCCAAAAACATTCAGTACTTC 17 TRBD2 TRBJ2-4 once TRBV9
CASSLLSGQGDYGYTF TGCGCCAGCAGCTTGTTGTCGGGACAGGGCGACTATGGCTACACCTTC 16 TRBD1 TRBJ1-2 . TRBV5-1
CASSQLDGLFTGNTIYF TGTGCCAGCAGCCAATTGGACGGACTATTTACTGGAAACACCATATATTTT 17 . TRBJ1-3 . TRBV14
CASSGTPFSPLHF TGCGCCAGCAGCGGGACTCCATTTTCACCCCTCCACTTT 13 . TRBJ1-6 . TRBV10-2
CASSAVPSRSDEQFF TGTGCCAGCAGCGCCGTTCCGTCCCGATCGGATGAGCAGTTCTTC 15 . TRBJ2-1 . TRBV7-2
CASSLLVNTEAFF TGTGCCAGCAGCTTACTGGTGAACACTGAAGCTTTCTTT 13 . TRBJ1-1 few TRBV7-3
CASSQSGRVGGYTF TGTGCCAGCAGCCAGTCGGGCAGGGTGGGTGGCTACACCTTC 14 . TRBJ1-2 few TRBV11-3
CASSPLPATGGGKNIQYF TGTGCCAGCTCACCACTTCCCGCGACAGGGGGTGGCAAAAACATTCAGTACTTC 18 TRBD1 TRBJ2-4 . TRBV18
CASSPDRGSSRGYTF TGTGCCAGCAGCCCGGACAGGGGATCTTCGCGGGGCTACACCTTC 15 TRBD1 TRBJ1-2 . TRBV7-2
CASTPAARNTEAFF TGTGCCAGCACACCCGCGGCCAGGAACACTGAAGCTTTCTTT 14 . TRBJ1-1 . TRBV28
CASSLGRWGATKGYEQYF TGTGCCAGCAGCTTGGGGAGGTGGGGAGCGACTAAGGGCTACGAGCAGTACTTC 18 . TRBJ2-7 . TRBV11-1
CASSLKLAGAGGFF TGTGCCAGCAGTTTAAAACTAGCGGGAGCCGGGGGGTTCTTC 14 TRBD2 TRBJ2-1 once TRBV28
CASSLFSGTGGSGYTF TGTGCCAGCAGCCTTTTTTCCGGGACAGGGGGATCTGGCTACACCTTC 16 TRBD1 TRBJ1-2 . TRBV14
CASSPLGTSEEETQYF TGTGCCAGCAGTCCCCTTGGGACTAGCGAAGAAGAGACCCAGTACTTC 16 TRBD2 TRBJ2-5 . TRBV28
CASSVEMATEAFF TGTGCCAGCAGCGTAGAGATGGCCACTGAAGCTTTCTTT 13 . TRBJ1-1 . TRBV9
CASSFLTTSGAETQYF TGTGCCAGCAGCTTCCTGACTACTAGCGGGGCAGAGACCCAGTACTTC 16 TRBD2 TRBJ2-5 . TRBV7-9
CASSALLRNTGELFF TGTGCCAGCAGTGCCCTCCTCCGGAACACCGGGGAGCTGTTTTTT 15 . TRBJ2-2 . TRBV6-1
CASSERFGFYGYTF TGTGCCAGCAGTGAAAGATTTGGGTTCTATGGCTACACCTTC 14 . TRBJ1-2 once TRBV25-1
CASSSYPAYGYTF TGTGCCAGCAGTTCATATCCGGCCTATGGCTACACCTTC 13 . TRBJ1-2 . TRBV28
CASSLAVSSYEQYF TGTGCCAGCAGCTTAGCGGTAAGCTCCTACGAGCAGTACTTC 14 . TRBJ2-7 once TRBV11-2
CAWSRTLGWAEAFF TGTGCCTGGAGCCGCACCCTTGGTTGGGCTGAAGCTTTCTTT 14 . TRBJ1-1 . TRBV30
CATSRDSGRANTGELFF TGTGCCACCAGCAGAGATAGCGGGAGGGCCAACACCGGGGAGCTGTTTTTT 17 TRBD2 TRBJ2-2 . TRBV15
CASSSPPYRRDPPLHF TGTGCCAGCAGTTCCCCCCCCTACAGGCGCGATCCGCCCCTCCACTTT 16 . TRBJ1-6 once TRBV28